These 13 T cell receptor beta chains share one sample of origin, sequenced in a study of T cell responses to AZD1222 COVID-19 vaccine. Using immunoSEQ multiplex PCR, the repertoire was profiled, and TCRdb retains in-frame clones only, with some absent. The sample consists of some 180,000 clones, just under 90% of them appearing once. The sequencing here drew on peripheral blood, taken on day 0 of AZD1222 vaccination. Source of these receptors: an adult in good health.

The genes are TRBV3-1 (or the pseudogene TRBV3-2) and TRBJ2-6; TRBD1 might be the D (6 bases). This CDR3 spans 16 amino acids. From germline, CDR1 is LGHDT and CDR2 YNNKEL (reference sequence). V was shortened by 0 bases and J by 3 bases, with 9 bases between the two germline ends. The CDR3 nucleotides read TGTGCCAGCAGCCAAGAGGTAGGGGGTGGGGCCAACGTCCTGACTTTC. It yields the protein CASSQEVGGGANVLTF.

The rearrangement joins TRBV7-3 to TRBJ1-1; D is possibly TRBD1 (5 bases). Germline values: CDR1 SGHTA, CDR2 FQGTGA. Trimming pared 2 bases from V and 6 bases from J, leaving 10 bases between. The CDR3 is made up of 13 amino acids. As DNA, the CDR3 is TGTGCCAGCAGCTTACAAGGGACCGCTGAAGCTTTCTTT. Translated, it gives CASSLQGTAEAFF.

This sequence joins TRBV15 and TRBJ1-5, with D possibly being TRBD1 (5 bases). Germline loops: CDR1 LNHNV, CDR2 YYDKDF (reference sequence). The CDR3 sequence is 16 residues long. The ends were cut back, 1 base at V and 5 bases at J, with 15 bases in the middle. CDR3 DNA sequence: TGTGCCACCAGCAGAGCAATACAGGTCCTAGATCAGCCCCAGCATTTT. Translated: CATSRAIQVLDQPQHF.

In this sample, this clone turned up once. V gene TRBV6-5 combines with J gene TRBJ2-1; D is uncertain. CDR3 length equals 13 residues. Per the germline V gene, CDR1 is MNHEY and CDR2 is SVGAGI. V lost 6 bases, J lost 3 bases, and 9 bases lay in between. CDR3 in DNA: TGTGCCAGCAGCGCCCCATACTACAATGAGCAGTTCTTC. It encodes CASSAPYYNEQFF.

The chain couples TRBV5-6 to TRBJ1-5, with D tentatively TRBD1 (6 bases). The germline gives CDR1 SGHDT, CDR2 YYEEEE. Trimming left V 5 bases short and J 0 bases short, with 15 bases between. CDR3 size: 16 residues. CDR3 sequence (DNA): TGTGCCAGCAGTCATCGGACAGAACGTAGCAATCAGCCCCAGCATTTT. This sequence encodes CASSHRTERSNQPQHF.

V gene TRBV10-3 combines with J gene TRBJ2-3; TRBD2 matches at 10 bases. Germline CDR1 ENHRY, CDR2 SYGVKD. V lost 5 bases and J lost 7; bases outside the gene matches: 9. The CDR3 contains 15 residues. The CDR3, as DNA: TGTGCCATCAGTAGGAGCGGGGGGGAGGCAAATACGCAGTATTTT. This translates into CAISRSGGEANTQYF.

J is TRBJ2-3 and V is TRBV11-3, with 7 bases aligning to TRBD2. The CDR3 sequence is 13 residues long. The J segment lost 5 bases and the V segment lost 3 bases, leaving 2 bases of the junction unmatched. CDR1 and CDR2 from the germline V gene are SGHNT and YENEEA. The CDR3 sequence: CASSFSGGDTQYF. CDR3 nucleotide sequence: TGTGCCAGCAGCTTTTCGGGAGGAGATACGCAGTATTTT.

Comments on this clone: The same CDR3 also results from other DNA sequences found in this sample. The genes are TRBV5-1 and TRBJ2-2; D is uncertain. The CDR3 has 15 residues. V lost 0 bases and J lost 0, with 6 bases in between. Germline V lookup: CDR1 SGHRS, CDR2 YFSETQ. DNA of the CDR3: TGCGCCAGCAGCTTGGACTCCGCGAACACCGGGGAGCTGTTTTTT. Its protein product is CASSLDSANTGELFF. Combining the CDR3 with reference TRBV5-1 and TRBJ2-2 gives the whole variable domain KAGVTQTPRYLIKTRGQQVTLSCSPISGHRSVSWYQQTPGQGLQFLFEYFSETQRNKGNFPGRFSGRQFSNSRSEMNVSTLELGDSALYLCASSLDSANTGELFFGEGSRLTVL.

The rearrangement uses TRBV6-5 and TRBJ2-5, with 7 bases aligning to TRBD2. The CDR3 runs to 14 residues. The germline CDR1 and CDR2 sequences are MNHEY and SVGAGI. V lost 2 bases, J lost 1 base, and 1 base stayed unmatched. The CDR3 reads CASSYGGGQETQYF. The CDR3, as DNA: TGTGCCAGCAGTTACGGCGGGGGCCAAGAGACCCAGTACTTC.

The genes are TRBV28 and TRBJ1-2; D gene uncertain. V was pared by 5 bases and J by 5 bases, with 18 bases between. CDR3 size: 15 residues. The germline V gene has CDR1 MDHEN and CDR2 SYDVKM. The chain's CDR3 is CASSPVGRDRYGYTF. The DNA of the CDR3 is TGTGCCAGCAGTCCGGTGGGCCGTGATCGGTATGGCTACACCTTC.

The V and J genes are TRBV7-2 and TRBJ2-7; D uncertain. The germline V gene has CDR1 SGHTA and CDR2 FQGNSA. The CDR3 is 15 amino acids. The germline V and J ends were trimmed by 1 base and 2 bases, with 12 bases remaining between them. In nucleotides, the CDR3 is TGTGCCAGCAGCTTAGGTCCCGGGTCGGCCTACGAGCAGTACTTC. Translated, it gives CASSLGPGSAYEQYF.

The chain is built from TRBV3-1 (or the pseudogene TRBV3-2) and TRBJ2-2; D perhaps matches TRBD2 (5 bases). CDR1 LGHDT and CDR2 YNNKEL come from the germline V gene (reference sequence). The CDR3 has 17 residues. The V and J ends lost 1 base and 2 bases respectively, with 14 bases between them. CDR3 protein: CASSQAALGRNTGELFF. In DNA form, the CDR3 reads TGTGCCAGCAGCCAAGCCGCCCTAGGGAGAAACACCGGGGAGCTGTTTTTT.

The V and J genes are TRBV19 and TRBJ2-2; 10 positions match TRBD1. The CDR3 has 15 residues. Germline CDR1 LNHDA, CDR2 SQIVND (reference sequence). The V segment lost 7 bases and the J segment 2 bases; nucleotides outside the gene matches: 4. The CDR3 DNA follows: TGTGCCAGTACCCGGGACAGGGGTAACACCGGGGAGCTGTTTTTT. This encodes CASTRDRGNTGELFF.